These 14 T cell receptor beta chains originate from one sample sequenced in a study of T-cell reconstitution after alpha-beta-depleted transplantation in children. For TCRbeta, the library was prepared with unique molecular identifiers. TCRdb called the PCR reads again in MiXCR, with one record for every CDR3 protein. The repertoire includes more than 500,000 distinct CDR3 sequences, approximately 10% of them detected once, and about 15% sits in the top ten. The starting material was PBMCs, mostly from graft donor cells, obtained 180 days after TCRalphabeta/CD19-depleted stem cell transplant. The receptors here all came from a female patient between 2 and 15 years old who had a stem cell transplant for aplastic anemia, so the T cells may come from the graft donor.

This clonotype turned up a few times. V is TRBV28 and J is TRBJ2-1, with D possibly being TRBD1 or TRBD2 (5 bases each). The germline V gene encodes CDR1 MDHEN and CDR2 SYDVKM. The CDR3 sequence is 11 residues long. V was pared by 10 bases and J by 9 bases, with 13 bases between. CDR3 nucleotide sequence: TGTGCCACCACGGGGACGGGTGAGCAGTTCTTC. This sequence encodes CATTGTGEQFF.

This clonotype was counted ten times or more. The chain joins TRBV13 to TRBJ2-4; D is perhaps TRBD2 (5 bases). V was cut by 5 bases and J by 3 bases, with 17 bases left in between. The CDR3 spans 16 residues. Germline V gene lookup returns CDR1 PRHDT and CDR2 FYEKMQ (reference sequence). The CDR3, as DNA: TGTGCCAGCAGCCCCTACAAGGAAGAGGGCAAAAACATTCAGTACTTC. Amino acids: CASSPYKEEGKNIQYF.

This clonotype showed up just a few times. This chain connects TRBV20-1 to TRBJ2-1; TRBD2 is a possible D gene (6 bases). Trimming stripped 6 bases from V and 9 bases from J, with 21 bases between. CDR3 size: 14 residues. In germline, CDR1 is DFQATT, CDR2 SNEGSKA (reference sequence). CDR3 region: CSAPAAGNRFEQFF. The CDR3 DNA reads as TGCAGTGCCCCGGCAGCGGGTAACCGATTTGAGCAGTTCTTC.

Only a few counts were recorded for this clonotype. The chain links TRBV24-1 to TRBJ2-1; the D is unclear. Deletions cut 5 bases from V and 6 bases from J, with 16 bases between. CDR1 is KGHDR, CDR2 SFDVKD, per germline. The CDR3 sequence is 15 residues long. CDR3 residues: CATSGPGSSFNEQFF. The CDR3 DNA is TGTGCCACCAGTGGTCCAGGTAGCTCGTTCAATGAGCAGTTCTTC.

V is TRBV6-5 and J is TRBJ1-3; a possible D gene is TRBD1 (5 bases). This CDR3 spans 15 amino acids. V lost 2 bases and J lost 4, with 12 bases in between. From germline, CDR1 is MNHEY and CDR2 SVGAGI. The CDR3, as DNA: TGTGCCAGCAGTTACCCCCAGGGTCGAGGAAACACCATATATTTT. Translation gives CASSYPQGRGNTIYF.

This chain joins TRBV11-2 and TRBJ2-1; D tentatively fits TRBD1 or TRBD2 (5 bases each). Trimming stripped 3 bases from V and 0 bases from J, with 21 bases between. Germline loops: CDR1 SGHAT, CDR2 FQNNGV. CDR3 size: 19 residues. The CDR3 DNA follows: TGTGCCAGCAGCTTCAGTCCTTCGGGGACGGCGTACTCCTACAATGAGCAGTTCTTC. Translation gives CASSFSPSGTAYSYNEQFF.

This clonotype has a handful of counts. This chain uses TRBV12-3 or TRBV12-4 with TRBJ2-1, with D possibly being TRBD2 (6 bases). The CDR3 is 16 amino acids. V dropped 4 bases and J dropped 6 bases, with 19 bases sitting between them. This CDR3 reads CASSSEVGGRGNEQFF. The CDR3 DNA reads as TGTGCCAGCAGTTCGGAGGTGGGGGGAAGAGGCAATGAGCAGTTCTTC.

J is TRBJ2-2 and V is TRBV27; 12 nucleotides line up with TRBD2. Germline V gives CDR1 MNHEY, CDR2 SMNVEV (reference sequence). V shed 6 bases and J 4 bases; nucleotides not matched to a gene: 6. This CDR3 comprises 16 residues. The CDR3 reads CASRRLAGEGTGELFF. CDR3 DNA: TGTGCCAGCAGAAGACTAGCGGGAGAAGGCACCGGGGAGCTGTTTTTT.

This clonotype occurred a few times. In DNA, the CDR3 is TGTGCCATCAGTTGGACAGGGCAAGAGACCCAGTACTTC. It specifies CAISWTGQETQYF. The rearrangement joins TRBV10-3 to TRBJ2-5, with TRBD1 matching over 8 bases. The CDR3 extends over 13 amino acids. Trimming removed 5 bases from V and 2 bases from J; junction bases left unmatched: 1. Germline V gene lookup returns CDR1 ENHRY and CDR2 SYGVKD.

This clonotype came up a few times. The chain uses TRBV20-1 and TRBJ1-2, with D unresolved. V was cut by 3 bases and J by 7 bases, with 6 bases left in between. The germline gives CDR1 DFQATT, CDR2 SNEGSKA (reference sequence). The CDR3 consists of 10 residues. Here the CDR3 reads CSARWAGYTF. DNA for the CDR3: TGCAGTGCTAGGTGGGCTGGCTACACCTTC.

This clonotype was seen a handful of times. The genes are TRBV5-6 and TRBJ2-2; unclear D gene. Germline CDR1 reads SGHDT; CDR2 reads YYEEEE. The V end lost 4 bases, the J end lost 5 bases, and 6 bases lay between the germline ends. The CDR3 length is 12 residues. CDR3 nucleotides: TGTGCCAGCAGCCCTACGACCGGGGAGCTGTTTTTT. The encoded protein is CASSPTTGELFF.

In this sample, this clonotype turned up a few times. The V and J genes are TRBV7-3 and TRBJ2-1; D is possibly TRBD2 (6 bases). This CDR3 is 16 amino acids long. In germline, CDR1 is SGHTA, CDR2 FQGTGA. V was pared by 5 bases and J by 0 bases, with 14 bases between. The CDR3 loop reads CASSLLALSSYNEQFF. Written as DNA, the CDR3 is TGTGCCAGCAGCCTCCTAGCGTTGAGCTCCTACAATGAGCAGTTCTTC.

The V gene is TRBV6-1, the J gene TRBJ1-5, with D maybe TRBD1 (5 bases). Trimming removed 6 bases at V and 1 base at J, with 13 bases between. The CDR3 has 15 amino acids. The germline V gene encodes CDR1 MNHNS and CDR2 SASEGT. This CDR3 reads CASSPWRGSNQPQHF. DNA for the CDR3: TGTGCCAGCAGCCCATGGAGGGGAAGCAATCAGCCCCAGCATTTT.

Only a few counts were recorded for this clonotype. This chain joins TRBV20-1 and TRBJ1-5, with a weak D call TRBD1 (5 bases). The germline gives CDR1 DFQATT, CDR2 SNEGSKA (reference sequence). The CDR3 runs to 17 residues. V lost 5 bases to trimming and J lost 0 bases, with 20 bases between them. For the CDR3, the DNA is TGCAGTGCTCCTTACAGGAGCTCCCCTCATAGCAATCAGCCCCAGCATTTT. Translating it yields CSAPYRSSPHSNQPQHF.